Sequencing of this TCR beta chain was carried out in a study of blood T cell repertoires in COVID-19. Overall study context: T cells, B-cell-depleted T cells, or PBMCs supplied cDNA or gDNA.

The assay was immunoSEQ multiplex PCR, and TCRdb's table has in-frame clones only and misses some. There are 450,000 or so clones in the sample; 70% to 90% occur only once, and around 0.92% lies in the top ten. The sample holds one count of this clone. The length of the CDR3 is 11 residues. Germline CDR1 is GTSNPN and CDR2 is SVGIG (reference sequence). V gave up 8 bases and J gave up 3 bases, with 9 bases separating them. The genes are TRBV30 and TRBJ2-3, with D maybe TRBD1 (6 bases). This receptor was obtained from a man aged 18 to 29 with COVID-19, enrolled during active disease. Sequenced material: peripheral blood. This CDR3 reads CARGQTDTQYF. The CDR3 DNA reads TGTGCCCGAGGACAGACAGATACGCAGTATTTT. Full variable domain (remainder filled in from reference TRBV30 and TRBJ2-3): SQTIHQWPATLVQPVGSPLSLECTVEGTSNPNLYWYRQAAGRGLQLLFYSVGIGQISSEVPQNLSASRPQDRQFILSSKKLLLSDSGFYLCARGQTDTQYFGPGTRLTVL.